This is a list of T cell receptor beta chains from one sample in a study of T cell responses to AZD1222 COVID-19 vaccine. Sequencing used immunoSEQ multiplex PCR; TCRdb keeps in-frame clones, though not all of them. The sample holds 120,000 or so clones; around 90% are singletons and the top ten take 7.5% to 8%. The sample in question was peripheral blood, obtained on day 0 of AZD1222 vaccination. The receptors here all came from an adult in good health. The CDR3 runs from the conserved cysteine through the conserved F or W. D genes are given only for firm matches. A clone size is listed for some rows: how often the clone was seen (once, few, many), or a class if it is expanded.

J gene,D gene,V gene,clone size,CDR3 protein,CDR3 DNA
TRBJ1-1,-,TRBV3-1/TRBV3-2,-,CASSPVGTEAFF,TGTGCCAGCAGCCCAGTGGGCACTGAAGCTTTCTTT
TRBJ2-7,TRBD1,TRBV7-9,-,CASSVDRAGDSYEQYF,TGTGCCAGCAGCGTGGACAGGGCCGGGGATTCCTACGAGCAGTACTTC
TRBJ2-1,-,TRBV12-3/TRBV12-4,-,CASRLPYNEQFF,TGTGCCAGCAGGTTGCCGTACAATGAGCAGTTCTTC
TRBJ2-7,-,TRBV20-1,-,CSATGGYEQYF,TGCAGTGCAACCGGGGGATACGAGCAGTACTTC
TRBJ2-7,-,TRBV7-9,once,CASSLEFLEQYF,TGTGCCAGCAGCTTAGAATTCCTCGAGCAGTACTTC
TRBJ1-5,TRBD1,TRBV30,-,CAWSVRTGDQPQHF,TGTGCCTGGAGTGTACGAACAGGGGATCAGCCCCAGCATTTT
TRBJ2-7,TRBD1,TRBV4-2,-,CASSQDRGQAYEQYF,TGTGCCAGCAGCCAAGATAGGGGACAGGCCTACGAGCAGTACTTC
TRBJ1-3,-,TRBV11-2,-,CASSLEIGQLSSGNTIYF,TGTGCCAGCAGCTTAGAAATAGGACAGCTGAGCTCTGGAAACACCATATATTTT
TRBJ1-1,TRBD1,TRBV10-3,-,CAISAQGGQGAFF,TGTGCCATCAGCGCTCAAGGGGGACAGGGAGCTTTCTTT
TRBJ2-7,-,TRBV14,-,CASSPSTNPYEQYF,TGTGCCAGCAGCCCTTCTACGAACCCCTACGAGCAGTACTTC
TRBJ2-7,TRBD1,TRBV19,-,CASSSSLTGAEQYF,TGTGCCAGTAGTTCCTCCCTCACAGGGGCCGAGCAGTACTTC
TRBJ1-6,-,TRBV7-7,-,CASSLESNGGSPLHF,TGTGCCAGCAGCTTAGAATCGAACGGGGGGTCACCCCTCCACTTT
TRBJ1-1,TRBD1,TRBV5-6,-,CASSFNRGATEAFF,TGTGCCAGCAGCTTTAACAGGGGTGCCACTGAAGCTTTCTTT
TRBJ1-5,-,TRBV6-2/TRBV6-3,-,CASSLDAGLGQPQHF,TGTGCCAGCAGTTTGGATGCGGGTTTGGGGCAGCCCCAGCATTTT
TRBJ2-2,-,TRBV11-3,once,CASSRRDGELFF,TGTGCCAGCAGCCGAAGGGACGGGGAGCTGTTTTTT
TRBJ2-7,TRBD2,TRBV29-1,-,CSVESGRSYEQYF,TGCAGCGTTGAGAGCGGGAGGTCCTACGAGCAGTACTTC
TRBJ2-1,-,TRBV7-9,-,CASSLGGGGKEQFF,TGTGCCAGCAGCTTAGGAGGGGGAGGTAAGGAGCAGTTCTTC
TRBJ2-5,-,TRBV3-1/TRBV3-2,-,CASSQDGRAGETQYF,TGTGCCAGCAGCCAAGATGGCAGGGCAGGGGAGACCCAGTACTTC
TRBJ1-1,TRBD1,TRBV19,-,CASFRGAGGLNTEAFF,TGTGCCTCATTCCGGGGGGCAGGGGGCTTGAACACTGAAGCTTTCTTT
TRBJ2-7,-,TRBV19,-,CATTSGGGLYEQYF,TGTGCCACCACTTCAGGAGGCGGGTTATACGAGCAGTACTTC
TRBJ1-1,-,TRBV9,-,CASSVGRARGTEAFF,TGTGCCAGCAGCGTAGGGAGGGCCAGGGGAACTGAAGCTTTCTTT
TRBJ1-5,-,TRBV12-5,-,CASGTIGGGQPQHF,TGTGCTAGTGGTACGATCGGGGGGGGTCAGCCCCAGCATTTT
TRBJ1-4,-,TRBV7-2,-,CASSLEGLANEKLFF,TGTGCCAGCAGCTTAGAGGGGTTGGCTAATGAAAAACTGTTTTTT
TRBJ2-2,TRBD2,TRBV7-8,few,CASTPGGATGELFF,TGTGCCAGCACCCCGGGGGGGGCCACCGGGGAGCTGTTTTTT
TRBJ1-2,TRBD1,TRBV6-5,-,CASKGDRSNYGYTF,TGTGCCAGCAAAGGGGACAGGTCTAACTATGGCTACACCTTC
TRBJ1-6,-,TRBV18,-,CASSGASDSPLHF,TGTGCCAGCTCGGGGGCCTCGGATTCACCCCTCCACTTT
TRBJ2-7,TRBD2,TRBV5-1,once,CASSPRDYSYEQYF,TGCGCCAGCAGCCCCAGGGACTACTCCTACGAGCAGTACTTC
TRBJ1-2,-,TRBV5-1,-,CASSSQGNNYGYTF,TGCGCCAGCAGCTCTCAGGGGAATAACTATGGCTACACCTTC
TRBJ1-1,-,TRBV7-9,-,CASSPQGIPGDTEAFF,TGTGCCAGCAGCCCCCAGGGGATACCTGGGGACACTGAAGCTTTCTTT
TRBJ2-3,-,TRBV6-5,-,CASSPGWGADTQYF,TGTGCCAGCAGCCCCGGGTGGGGGGCAGATACGCAGTATTTT
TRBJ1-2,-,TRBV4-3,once,CASSRESSYGYTF,TGCGCCAGCTCCAGGGAGTCATCTTATGGCTACACCTTC
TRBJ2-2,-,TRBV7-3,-,CASSLGEYTGELFF,TGTGCCAGCAGCTTAGGGGAGTACACCGGGGAGCTGTTTTTT
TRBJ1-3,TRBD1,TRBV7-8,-,CASSLHSDRAGNTIYF,TGTGCCAGCAGCCTACACTCAGACAGGGCTGGAAACACCATATATTTT
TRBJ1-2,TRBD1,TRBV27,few,CASSLLGQGAQGYTF,TGTGCCAGCAGTTTATTAGGGCAGGGGGCTCAGGGCTACACCTTC
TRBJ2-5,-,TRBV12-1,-,CASSFPTSGGPGETQYF,TGTGCCAGCAGCTTTCCGACTAGCGGGGGCCCCGGAGAGACCCAGTACTTC
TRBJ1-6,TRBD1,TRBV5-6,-,CASSSRQGGSPLHF,TGTGCCAGCAGCTCTAGACAGGGTGGTTCACCCCTCCACTTT
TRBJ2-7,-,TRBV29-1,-,CSVGGVYEQYF,TGCAGCGTTGGGGGGGTTTACGAGCAGTACTTC
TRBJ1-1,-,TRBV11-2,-,CASSRPGGDQKAFF,TGTGCCAGCAGCCGCCCGGGGGGCGACCAGAAAGCTTTCTTT
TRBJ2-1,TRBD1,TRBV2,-,CASSGQGDEQFF,TGTGCCAGCAGCGGACAGGGCGATGAGCAGTTCTTC
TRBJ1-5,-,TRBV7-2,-,CASSLWGSGPQHF,TGTGCCAGCAGTTTGTGGGGATCTGGGCCCCAGCATTTT
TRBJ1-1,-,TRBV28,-,CASRVNGFEAFF,TGTGCCAGCAGAGTCAACGGGTTTGAAGCTTTCTTT
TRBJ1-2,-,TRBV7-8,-,CASSLDGDVNYGYTF,TGTGCCAGCAGCTTAGACGGAGACGTAAACTATGGCTACACCTTC
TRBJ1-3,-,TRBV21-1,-,CASSKGDRRRNTIYF,TGTGCCAGCAGCAAAGGGGACAGACGGCGGAACACCATATATTTT
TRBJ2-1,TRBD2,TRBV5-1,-,CASSSPRQRGSYNEQFF,TGCGCCAGCAGCTCCCCACGGCAGCGGGGTTCCTACAATGAGCAGTTCTTC
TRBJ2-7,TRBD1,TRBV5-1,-,CASSPVAGGSYEQYF,TGCGCCAGCAGCCCAGTGGCAGGGGGCTCGTACGAGCAGTACTTC
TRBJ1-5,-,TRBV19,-,CASSRTDGTGNQPQHF,TGTGCCAGTAGTAGGACGGACGGGACGGGCAATCAGCCCCAGCATTTT